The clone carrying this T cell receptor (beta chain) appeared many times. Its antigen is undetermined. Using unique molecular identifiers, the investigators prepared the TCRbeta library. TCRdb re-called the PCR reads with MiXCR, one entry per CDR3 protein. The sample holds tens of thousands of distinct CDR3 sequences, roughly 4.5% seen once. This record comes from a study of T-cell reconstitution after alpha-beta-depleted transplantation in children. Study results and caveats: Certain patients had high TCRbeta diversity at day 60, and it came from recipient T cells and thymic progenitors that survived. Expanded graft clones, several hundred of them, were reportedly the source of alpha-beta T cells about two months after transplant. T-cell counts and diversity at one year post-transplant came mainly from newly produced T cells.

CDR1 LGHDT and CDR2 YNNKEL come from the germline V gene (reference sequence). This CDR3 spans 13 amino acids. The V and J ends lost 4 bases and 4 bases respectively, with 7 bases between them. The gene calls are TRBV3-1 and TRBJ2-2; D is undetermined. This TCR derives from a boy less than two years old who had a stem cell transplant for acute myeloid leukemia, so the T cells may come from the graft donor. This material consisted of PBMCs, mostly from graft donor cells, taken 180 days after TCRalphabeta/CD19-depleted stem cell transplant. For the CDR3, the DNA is TGTGCCAGCAGCCTACGGGTCACCGGGGAGCTGTTTTTT. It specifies CASSLRVTGELFF.